These 29 T cell receptor beta chains came from one sample sequenced in a study of cytomegalovirus exposure and HLA in healthy donors. The PCR used 60 Vbeta and 13 Jbeta primers. Data came from immunoSEQ multiplex PCR; TCRdb stores just in-frame clones and leaves some out. The sample includes around 130,000 clones, around 85% seen only once; the top ten take roughly 6.7%. What was sequenced was PBMCs. These receptors were collected from a woman in her 30s in good health and CMV-seropositive.

This clone was seen a few times. V gene TRBV27 combines with J gene TRBJ1-2; 8 bases are a match to TRBD1. V gave up 5 bases and J gave up 4 bases; unmatched junction bases: 9. This CDR3 spans 15 amino acids. The germline V gene encodes CDR1 MNHEY and CDR2 SMNVEV (reference sequence). CDR3 nucleotides: TGTGCCAGCAGTAGGACAGGGAGAGCGGGCTATGGCTACACCTTC. It is translated as CASSRTGRAGYGYTF.

This chain links TRBV9 with TRBJ2-1, with 11 nucleotides matching TRBD2. V was clipped by 5 bases and J by 1 base; unmatched bases: 2. The CDR3 has 15 residues. The germline CDR1 and CDR2 sequences are SGDLS and YYNGEE. The chain's CDR3 is CASSSGGGSYNEQFF. The CDR3 DNA reads TGTGCCAGCAGTAGCGGGGGGGGGTCCTACAATGAGCAGTTCTTC.

This clone showed up just once. The rearrangement links TRBV30 to TRBJ2-3, with 7 nucleotides matching TRBD1. The CDR3 loop spans 14 amino acids. J lost 8 bases, V lost 8 bases, and 16 bases had no gene match. The germline V gene has CDR1 GTSNPN and CDR2 SVGIG (reference sequence). Written as DNA, the CDR3 is TGTGCCCTTGAAACAGGGGTCCGCGATTTTACGCAGTATTTT. Translating it yields CALETGVRDFTQYF. The variable domain in full, with the rest retrieved from reference TRBV30 and TRBJ2-3, is SQTIHQWPATLVQPVGSPLSLECTVEGTSNPNLYWYRQAAGRGLQLLFYSVGIGQISSEVPQNLSASRPQDRQFILSSKKLLLSDSGFYLCALETGVRDFTQYFGPGTRLTVL.

The chain links TRBV9 to TRBJ2-7, with 7 bases identical to TRBD2. The V segment lost 0 bases and the J segment 0 bases; nucleotides outside the gene matches: 3. The germline V gene has CDR1 SGDLS and CDR2 YYNGEE. The CDR3 sequence is 15 residues long. CDR3 residues: CASSVGGGGSYEQYF. The CDR3, as DNA: TGTGCCAGCAGCGTAGGAGGCGGGGGCTCCTACGAGCAGTACTTC.

This chain joins TRBV27 and TRBJ1-6, with TRBD1 matching over 8 bases. Trimming took 3 bases from V and 10 from J; bases not matched to a gene: 8. CDR1 and CDR2 (germline): MNHEY, SMNVEV (reference sequence). The CDR3 contains 15 residues. CDR3 loop: CASSFFGQGGSPLHF. The DNA for the CDR3 is TGTGCCAGCAGTTTCTTCGGACAGGGTGGGTCACCCCTCCACTTT.

This clone appeared a single time. This rearrangement joins TRBV7-9 to TRBJ1-2; D gene unclear. Germline loops: CDR1 SEHNR, CDR2 FQNEAQ (reference sequence). V gave up 4 bases and J gave up 4 bases, with 16 bases separating them. This CDR3 comprises 15 residues. The CDR3 sequence: CASSSSTPESYGYTF. The DNA of the CDR3 is TGTGCCAGCAGCTCCTCAACCCCGGAGTCCTATGGCTACACCTTC.

This clone came up a few times. The V and J genes are TRBV6-1 and TRBJ1-1; 7 bases fit TRBD1. V lost 4 bases, J lost 1 base, and 6 bases stayed unmatched. This CDR3 has 15 residues. Germline V lookup: CDR1 MNHNS, CDR2 SASEGT. CDR3 region: CASSASGQRNTEAFF. In nucleotides, the CDR3 is TGTGCCAGCAGTGCCTCGGGACAGAGGAACACTGAAGCTTTCTTT.

This chain joins TRBV7-9 and TRBJ1-2; possible D gene TRBD1, 5 bases. The germline V gene has CDR1 SEHNR and CDR2 FQNEAQ (reference sequence). The V and J ends lost 5 bases and 3 bases respectively, with 16 bases between them. There are 15 residues in the CDR3. The CDR3, as DNA: TGTGCCAGCAGCGCCCCGGGGGTAGTCTACTATGGCTACACCTTC. As protein: CASSAPGVVYYGYTF. The full variable domain, completed using reference TRBV7-9 and TRBJ1-2, is DTGVSQNPRHKITKRGQNVTFRCDPISEHNRLYWYRQTLGQGPEFLTYFQNEAQLEKSRLLSDRFSAERPKGSFSTLEIQRTEQGDSAMYLCASSAPGVVYYGYTFGSGTRLTVV.

This chain joins TRBV5-4 and TRBJ1-2, with no clear D. Trimming left V 4 bases short and J 1 base short, with 14 bases between. This CDR3 has 15 residues. Per germline, CDR1 SGHNT and CDR2 YYREEE (reference sequence). The CDR3 nucleotides are TGTGCCAGCAGCGTCGGGTCCTTCTTTAACTATGGCTACACCTTC. This translates into CASSVGSFFNYGYTF. The full variable domain, completed using reference TRBV5-4 and TRBJ1-2, is ETGVTQSPTHLIKTRGQQVTLRCSSQSGHNTVSWYQQALGQGPQFIFQYYREEENGRGNFPPRFSGLQFPNYSSELNVNALELDDSALYLCASSVGSFFNYGYTFGSGTRLTVV.

The rearrangement uses TRBV9 and TRBJ2-2; the D is unclear. CDR3 length: 13 residues. V gave up 6 bases and J gave up 1 base, with 7 bases separating them. The germline V gene encodes CDR1 SGDLS and CDR2 YYNGEE. The CDR3 here is CASNPGNTGELFF. In DNA form, the CDR3 reads TGTGCCAGCAATCCGGGGAACACCGGGGAGCTGTTTTTT. The full variable domain, with the rest looked up from reference TRBV9 and TRBJ2-2, is DSGVTQTPKHLITATGQRVTLRCSPRSGDLSVYWYQQSLDQGLQFLIQYYNGEERAKGNILERFSAQQFPDLHSELNLSSLELGDSALYFCASNPGNTGELFFGEGSRLTVL.

CDR3: CASSVDRGHEQYF. The CDR3 bases are TGTGCCAGTAGTGTGGACAGGGGCCACGAGCAGTACTTC. V gene TRBV19 combines with J gene TRBJ2-7; 9 bases are shared with TRBD1. The V gene's germline CDR1 is LNHDA and CDR2 SQIVND (reference sequence). The V and J ends lost 5 bases and 5 bases, in that order; junction bases with no gene match: 4. The CDR3 is 13 residues long. The full variable domain, rest sourced from reference TRBV19 and TRBJ2-7, is DGGITQSPKYLFRKEGQNVTLSCEQNLNHDAMYWYRQDPGQGLRLIYYSQIVNDFQKGDIAEGYSVSREKKESFPLTVTSAQKNPTAFYLCASSVDRGHEQYFGPGTRLTVT.

The rearrangement uses TRBV7-6 and TRBJ1-6; no clear D gene. Trimming took 5 bases from V and 9 from J, leaving 11 bases between them. CDR1 and CDR2 from the germline V gene are SGHVS and FNYEAQ. The CDR3 contains 13 residues. The DNA of the CDR3 is TGTGCCAGCAGCGCCTATTCAGGTTCACCCCTCCACTTT. Protein: CASSAYSGSPLHF.

The chain employs TRBV21-1 and TRBJ1-2; TRBD1 is the table's D call, not checked against the DNA. TRBV21-1 is described as a pseudogene. This CDR3 is built from 12 residues. CDR3 sequence (DNA): TGTGCCAGCATCGAACCGGGACAGGGCTACACCTTC. This encodes CASIEPGQGYTF.

V gene TRBV4-1 combines with J gene TRBJ2-1, with D possibly being TRBD2 (5 bases). Trimming cost V 4 bases and J 1 base, with 11 bases left between them. The CDR3 is 15 amino acids. Germline CDR1 MGHRA, CDR2 YSYEKL. Written as DNA, the CDR3 is TGCGCCAGCAGCCCCACGACTACTTCCTACAATGAGCAGTTCTTC. Its translation: CASSPTTTSYNEQFF.

This chain connects TRBV19 to TRBJ1-1, with D perhaps TRBD1 (6 bases). This CDR3 region has 15 residues. Germline-derived CDR1 and CDR2 are LNHDA and SQIVND (reference sequence). V lost 4 bases and J lost 4, with 16 bases in between. The CDR3 DNA reads TGTGCCAGTAGTAGATCGGCAGGGGCTGGCACTGAAGCTTTCTTT. Its protein is CASSRSAGAGTEAFF. Variable domain in full (rest from reference TRBV19 and TRBJ1-1): DGGITQSPKYLFRKEGQNVTLSCEQNLNHDAMYWYRQDPGQGLRLIYYSQIVNDFQKGDIAEGYSVSREKKESFPLTVTSAQKNPTAFYLCASSRSAGAGTEAFFGQGTRLTVV.

This chain links TRBV5-6 with TRBJ2-5; 9 nucleotides match TRBD2. The better agreement between TRBJ2-7 and the DNA end casts doubt on the J call. The germline gives CDR1 SGHDT, CDR2 YYEEEE. The CDR3 is 15 residues long. This CDR3 reads CASSPTSGTLYEQYF. Written as DNA, the CDR3 is TGTGCCAGCAGTCCGACTAGCGGTACCCTCTACGAGCAGTACTTC.

This chain joins TRBV29-1 and TRBJ2-1; TRBD1 agrees at 9 bases. The CDR3 totals 15 residues. Germline CDR1 reads SQVTM; CDR2 reads ANQGSEA. Unmatched junction bases numbered 10, after V lost 5 bases and J lost 5 bases. The CDR3 DNA reads as TGCAGCGTTACCACAGGGGGCCCCCTTAACAATGAGCAGTTCTTC. This codes for CSVTTGGPLNNEQFF.

The chain is built from TRBV19 and TRBJ2-2, with 9 bases lining up with TRBD1. With V trimmed by 6 bases and J by 5 bases, 7 bases remained unmatched. The CDR3 sequence is 15 residues long. Germline CDR1 is LNHDA and CDR2 is SQIVND (reference sequence). CDR3 residues: CASRPWTGETGELFF. The CDR3 DNA sequence: TGTGCCAGTAGGCCTTGGACAGGGGAGACCGGGGAGCTGTTTTTT.

The chain recombines TRBV28 with TRBJ1-2; 8 positions agree with TRBD1. Losses at the gene ends were 3 bases for V and 7 bases for J; bases not matched to a gene: 7. The germline V gene encodes CDR1 MDHEN and CDR2 SYDVKM. The CDR3 is 14 amino acids. CDR3 in amino acids: CASSFPGTGFGYTF. For the CDR3, the DNA is TGTGCCAGCAGTTTTCCGGGGACAGGTTTTGGCTACACCTTC.

This clone was observed once. J is TRBJ2-2 and V is TRBV9; tentatively, D is TRBD2 (6 bases). Trimming left V 4 bases short and J 4 bases short, with 14 bases between. CDR1 and CDR2 from the germline V gene are SGDLS and YYNGEE. The CDR3 contains 15 residues. The CDR3 reads CASSPRDFSTGELFF. CDR3 coding DNA: TGTGCCAGCAGCCCCCGGGACTTCTCCACCGGGGAGCTGTTTTTT. The variable domain in full, with the rest retrieved from reference TRBV9 and TRBJ2-2, is DSGVTQTPKHLITATGQRVTLRCSPRSGDLSVYWYQQSLDQGLQFLIQYYNGEERAKGNILERFSAQQFPDLHSELNLSSLELGDSALYFCASSPRDFSTGELFFGEGSRLTVL.

CDR3 coding DNA: TGTGCCAGCAGTTACCCCGGAGACTATGGCTACACCTTC. It translates to CASSYPGDYGYTF. V and J are TRBV6-6 and TRBJ1-2; no firm D call. CDR1 is MNHNY, CDR2 SVGAGI, per germline (reference sequence). The CDR3 consists of 13 residues. V was cut by 2 bases and J by 3 bases, with 7 bases left in between.

This clone has more than one count but fewer than ten. The chain combines TRBV5-1 with TRBJ1-1; D is unclear. Germline values: CDR1 SGHRS, CDR2 YFSETQ. V shed 4 bases and J shed 0 bases, with 7 bases lying between them. The CDR3 has 13 residues. The CDR3 is CASSRELNTEAFF. CDR3 nucleotide sequence: TGCGCCAGCAGCCGAGAGCTGAACACTGAAGCTTTCTTT. Together with reference TRBV5-1 and TRBJ1-1, the CDR3 gives the full variable domain: KAGVTQTPRYLIKTRGQQVTLSCSPISGHRSVSWYQQTPGQGLQFLFEYFSETQRNKGNFPGRFSGRQFSNSRSEMNVSTLELGDSALYLCASSRELNTEAFFGQGTRLTVV.

The chain uses TRBV29-1 and TRBJ2-3; maybe TRBD2 (5 bases). The CDR3 length is 13 residues. The V gene lost 4 bases and the J gene lost 4 bases, with 12 bases spanning the gap. Germline V lookup: CDR1 SQVTM, CDR2 ANQGSEA. The CDR3 protein is CSVVLTRADTQYF. For the CDR3, the DNA is TGCAGCGTTGTGCTAACGCGGGCAGATACGCAGTATTTT.

V is TRBV2 and J is TRBJ1-6, with 10 positions matching TRBD1. The CDR3 is 17 amino acids. V lost 2 bases and J lost 7; bases outside the gene matches: 8. Germline assignment: CDR1 SNHLY and CDR2 FYNNEI. The CDR3 DNA reads as TGTGCCAGCAGTGAACCGACAGGGGGCGCGTTAAATTCACCCCTCCACTTT. It yields the protein CASSEPTGGALNSPLHF.

The chain is built from TRBV7-3 and TRBJ1-1; weak D call: TRBD1 (6 bases). Trimming removed 1 base at V and 0 bases at J, with 18 bases between. Per germline, CDR1 SGHTA and CDR2 FQGTGA. The CDR3 has 18 amino acids. CDR3 loop: CASSLMGASRVMNTEAFF. As DNA, the CDR3 is TGTGCCAGCAGCTTAATGGGGGCGAGCAGGGTCATGAACACTGAAGCTTTCTTT.

The CDR3 DNA reads TGTGCCATCAGTGAAGGGACAGCCTATGGCTACACCTTC. It is translated as CAISEGTAYGYTF. V and J are TRBV10-3 and TRBJ1-2, with 7 bases aligning to TRBD1. V shed 3 bases, J shed 4 bases, and the junction held 2 bases outside the gene matches. The CDR3 contains 13 residues. Per the germline V gene, CDR1 is ENHRY and CDR2 is SYGVKD.

This sequence joins TRBV19 and TRBJ1-2; 9 positions match TRBD1. Germline V gene sequence: CDR1 LNHDA, CDR2 SQIVND (reference sequence). The junction had 3 bases not matched to a gene; V was cut back by 6 bases and J by 7 bases. This CDR3 is built from 12 residues. This chain's CDR3 is CASSRDRAGYTF. As DNA, the CDR3 is TGTGCCAGTAGCAGGGACAGGGCTGGCTACACCTTC.

The V and J genes are TRBV30 and TRBJ2-1; 7 bases align to TRBD2. The V gene end was trimmed by 0 bases and the J gene end by 16 bases; junction bases not matched to a gene: 6. Germline V CDR1 and CDR2: GTSNPN, SVGIG (reference sequence). This CDR3 spans 11 amino acids. CDR3 in DNA: TGTGCCTGGAGTGTAATACGGGGGGTATTCTTC. This sequence encodes CAWSVIRGVFF.

This chain uses TRBV30 with TRBJ2-1; possibly TRBD1 for D (5 bases). CDR1 and CDR2 from the germline V gene are GTSNPN and SVGIG (reference sequence). CDR3 size: 13 residues. Deletions cut 4 bases from V and 5 bases from J, with 12 bases between. The CDR3 DNA reads as TGTGCCTGGACAGAACAGGAAGACAATGAGCAGTTCTTC. It translates to CAWTEQEDNEQFF. Filled out from reference TRBV30 and TRBJ2-1, the complete variable domain reads SQTIHQWPATLVQPVGSPLSLECTVEGTSNPNLYWYRQAAGRGLQLLFYSVGIGQISSEVPQNLSASRPQDRQFILSSKKLLLSDSGFYLCAWTEQEDNEQFFGPGTRLTVL.